Included here is one T cell receptor (beta chain) sequence, with context. Antigen unknown. The PCR contained 60 Vbeta and 13 Jbeta primers. This table comes from immunoSEQ multiplex PCR, and its TCRdb copy is limited to in-frame clones, with some not included. The table lists under 110,000 clones, about four fifths of them singletons, with about 2.1% in the top ten. The data are from a study of cytomegalovirus exposure and HLA in healthy donors. General study results and limits: By HLA locus, TCR association rates varied in a later analysis, with DRB1 showing the most and HLA-C the fewest. A prior analysis recorded that most TCR beta V segments were productive about 87% or about 30% of the time.

The sequence derives from a woman aged 40 to 50 in good health and CMV-seronegative. Material for sequencing was PBMCs.

The CDR3 nucleotides read TGCGCCAGCAGCCCAGCCGGACTAGACGCCAATGAGCAGTTCTTC. Residues: CASSPAGLDANEQFF. This chain links TRBV5-1 with TRBJ2-1, with TRBD2 identical over 7 bases. This CDR3 has 15 residues. Germline V gives CDR1 SGHRS, CDR2 YFSETQ. Trimming took 4 bases from V and 6 from J; bases not matched to a gene: 10.